The 23 T cell receptor beta chains presented below share a single source sample, sequenced in a study of Ad26.COV2.S vaccination and SARS-CoV-2 variants. Some clones are missing from TCRdb's copy, which holds only in-frame ones; the method was immunoSEQ multiplex PCR. The profile covers 430,000 or so clones, with approximately 90% appearing a single time and 12% taken by the ten largest. The sample's treatment: around 19 received Ad26.COV2.S at low or high dose, single or two shots; 5 received placebo; per-sample allocation not given. Samples came from day 63 after the first vaccine or placebo injection. The source material was peripheral blood, sampled in a trial of Ad26.COV2.S vaccine versus placebo. The receptors come from a person aged 18-65 years who received the Ad26.COV2.S COVID-19 vaccine or a placebo.

This chain uses TRBV6-4 with TRBJ2-2; 12 bases align to TRBD2. Germline-derived CDR1 and CDR2 are MRHNA and SNTAGT. V shed 5 bases, J shed 4 bases, and the junction held 2 bases outside the gene matches. This CDR3 contains 15 residues. Here the CDR3 DNA reads TGTGCCAGCAGTTCGGGACTAGCGGGCACCGGGGAGCTGTTTTTT. Protein sequence: CASSSGLAGTGELFF.

This sequence joins TRBV6-6 and TRBJ1-2, with 8 bases lining up with TRBD1. The CDR3 totals 14 residues. Trimming removed 4 bases from V and 7 bases from J; junction bases left unmatched: 8. Germline V gene data show CDR1 as MNHNY and CDR2 as SVGAGI (reference sequence). The CDR3: CASSSGQGGRGYTF. The CDR3 region has the DNA TGTGCCAGCAGTTCCGGACAGGGCGGACGTGGCTACACCTTC.

This rearrangement joins TRBV7-9 to TRBJ2-3; 11 bases line up with TRBD2. The V gene's germline CDR1 is SEHNR and CDR2 FQNEAQ (reference sequence). The CDR3 covers 13 residues. V trimming: 5 bases; J trimming: 10 bases; junction bases outside the gene matches: 5. CDR3 nucleotides: TGTGCCAGCAGCGCCGGGACTAGCGGTGCGCAGTATTTT. This codes for CASSAGTSGAQYF.

V gene TRBV6-2 or TRBV6-3 combines with J gene TRBJ2-3, with D uncertain. The germline V gene has CDR1 MNHEY and CDR2 SVGEGT. The CDR3 length is 13 residues. V was clipped by 5 bases and J by 2 bases, with 8 bases between them. The CDR3 sequence: CASSPDHTDTQYF. The CDR3 nucleotides are TGTGCCAGCAGTCCGGATCACACAGATACGCAGTATTTT.

The chain recombines TRBV6-1 with TRBJ2-7; unclear D gene. Trimming removed 1 base at V and 7 bases at J, with 11 bases between. CDR1 is MNHNS and CDR2 is SASEGT in the germline V gene. The CDR3 runs to 13 residues. CDR3: CASSEVNRAEQYF. The CDR3, as DNA: TGTGCCAGCAGTGAAGTGAATCGGGCAGAGCAGTACTTC.

The chain combines TRBV18 with TRBJ1-2; 7 bases map to TRBD1. Trimming cost V 5 bases and J 6 bases; bases outside gene matches: 3. This CDR3 is built from 12 residues. Germline-derived CDR1 and CDR2 are KGHSH and LQKENI. CDR3 loop: CASSEQGNGYTF. CDR3 in DNA: TGTGCCAGCTCAGAACAGGGGAATGGCTACACCTTC.

This chain connects TRBV24-1 to TRBJ1-5; D is perhaps TRBD1 (5 bases). CDR3 length equals 14 residues. Germline values: CDR1 KGHDR, CDR2 SFDVKD. V shed 4 bases and J shed 7 bases, with 13 bases lying between them. The CDR3, as DNA: TGTGCCACCAGTGACAGGGTGTCCGGGCAGCCCCAGCATTTT. Its translation: CATSDRVSGQPQHF.

This rearrangement joins TRBV21-1 to TRBJ1-6; the table assigns TRBD1, which was not confirmed against the DNA. TRBV21-1 is deemed a pseudogene. The CDR3 sequence is 15 residues long. CDR3 residues: CASPKKRQGGSPLHF. The DNA of the CDR3 is TGTGCCAGCCCCAAGAAACGGCAGGGTGGCTCACCCCTCCACTTT.

The CDR3 is CASSESKIFSPLHF. The DNA for the CDR3 is TGCGCCAGCAGTGAGTCGAAGATTTTTTCACCCCTCCACTTT. This chain connects TRBV10-2 to TRBJ1-6, with D uncertain. Trimming took off 0 bases at V and 9 bases at J, with 9 bases between the two ends. Germline CDR1 reads WSHSY; CDR2 reads SAAADI. The CDR3 sequence is 14 residues long.

The chain is built from TRBV6-1 and TRBJ1-5, with no clear D. V was pared by 2 bases and J by 5 bases, with 13 bases between. The CDR3 covers 15 residues. CDR1 MNHNS and CDR2 SASEGT come from the germline V gene. The CDR3 spells CASSELGVRHQPQHF. DNA for the CDR3: TGTGCCAGCAGTGAACTGGGAGTCAGGCATCAGCCCCAGCATTTT.

This clone has a single count. V is TRBV9 and J is TRBJ2-1; 9 bases line up with TRBD2. This CDR3 is 16 amino acids long. The germline gives CDR1 SGDLS, CDR2 YYNGEE. The junction had 10 bases not matched to a gene; V was cut back by 0 bases and J by 9 bases. The CDR3 coding sequence is TGTGCCAGCAGCGTAGCTTCTGCGGGGGGGACCGGTGAGCAGTTCTTC. It is translated as CASSVASAGGTGEQFF.

This chain joins TRBV7-9 and TRBJ1-2, with TRBD1 matching 7 bases. Germline V gives CDR1 SEHNR, CDR2 FQNEAQ (reference sequence). V dropped 1 base and J dropped 4; count of bases not matched to a gene: 6. The CDR3 loop spans 15 amino acids. This CDR3 reads CASSLVSGQAYGYTF. The CDR3 DNA sequence: TGTGCCAGCAGCTTAGTTAGTGGACAGGCCTATGGCTACACCTTC.

The CDR3: CASSLAGIAQPQHF. In DNA form, the CDR3 reads TGTGCCAGCAGCCTCGCAGGGATAGCTCAGCCCCAGCATTTT. The rearrangement links TRBV6-5 to TRBJ1-5, with D perhaps TRBD1 (5 bases). The germline CDR1 and CDR2 sequences are MNHEY and SVGAGI. The length of the CDR3 is 14 residues. V lost 6 bases to trimming and J lost 6 bases, with 15 bases between them.

The chain couples TRBV30 to TRBJ2-7; 8 nucleotides match TRBD2. CDR1 is GTSNPN and CDR2 is SVGIG in the germline V gene (reference sequence). CDR3 size: 13 residues. V trimming: 1 base; J trimming: 3 bases; junction bases outside the gene matches: 2. In DNA form, the CDR3 reads TGTGCCTGGAGTGGGACTAGCAGCTACGAGCAGTACTTC. Translating it yields CAWSGTSSYEQYF.

V is TRBV7-9 and J is TRBJ2-7, with 10 bases lining up with TRBD1. Germline V gene lookup returns CDR1 SEHNR and CDR2 FQNEAQ (reference sequence). The CDR3 totals 14 residues. V was clipped by 2 bases and J by 3 bases; unmatched bases: 1. This chain's CDR3 is CASSLWTGGYEQYF. DNA for the CDR3: TGTGCCAGCAGCTTATGGACAGGGGGCTACGAGCAGTACTTC.

V is TRBV28 and J is TRBJ2-4; D may be TRBD1 (6 bases). Germline V gene data show CDR1 as MDHEN and CDR2 as SYDVKM. The CDR3 is made up of 14 amino acids. Trimming pared 6 bases from V and 2 bases from J, leaving 11 bases between. CDR3 amino acids: CASSLQGTKNIQYF. CDR3 coding DNA: TGTGCCAGCAGCCTACAGGGAACCAAAAACATTCAGTACTTC.

Here the CDR3 reads CASPPRGRADEQFF. CDR3 in DNA: TGTGCCAGCCCCCCCCGCGGGAGGGCCGACGAGCAGTTCTTC. The chain links TRBV28 to TRBJ2-1; 9 bases are a match to TRBD2. Losses at the gene ends were 8 bases for V and 10 bases for J; bases not matched to a gene: 12. This CDR3 comprises 14 residues. CDR1 and CDR2 from the germline V gene are MDHEN and SYDVKM.

V usage is TRBV27 and J usage is TRBJ1-2, with 8 positions matching TRBD1. CDR3 length equals 13 residues. Germline V gene lookup returns CDR1 MNHEY and CDR2 SMNVEV (reference sequence). V trimming: 9 bases; J trimming: 5 bases; junction bases outside the gene matches: 8. DNA for the CDR3: TGTGCCAGTTCTACAGGGGGTCGTTATGGCTACACCTTC. It specifies CASSTGGRYGYTF.

This clone came up a few times. The chain employs TRBV27 and TRBJ2-7; D may be TRBD1 (6 bases). V shed 4 bases and J shed 2 bases, with 12 bases lying between them. Germline CDR1 reads MNHEY; CDR2 reads SMNVEV (reference sequence). The CDR3 loop spans 14 amino acids. The CDR3 sequence is CASSSYRDTYEQYF. CDR3 nucleotides: TGTGCCAGCAGTTCATACAGGGATACCTACGAGCAGTACTTC.

This clone was detected a few times. The chain carries TRBV11-2 and TRBJ1-1; D not certain. Germline V CDR1 and CDR2: SGHAT, FQNNGV. CDR3 length: 14 residues. Between the trimmed V and J ends, which lost 1 base and 0 bases, there was a span of 6 bases. The CDR3 nucleotides read TGTGCCAGCAGCTTAGTAGCGATGAACACTGAAGCTTTCTTT. Protein sequence: CASSLVAMNTEAFF.

This chain uses TRBV5-1 with TRBJ2-2, with D uncertain. V lost 0 bases, J lost 0 bases, and 12 bases lay in between. The CDR3 is 17 amino acids. In germline, CDR1 is SGHRS, CDR2 YFSETQ. Here the CDR3 reads CASSLGPGLPNTGELFF. The CDR3 coding sequence is TGCGCCAGCAGCTTGGGTCCGGGCCTCCCGAACACCGGGGAGCTGTTTTTT.

The chain joins TRBV5-8 to TRBJ1-5; perhaps TRBD1 as D (5 bases). The V end lost 4 bases, the J end lost 9 bases, and 23 bases lay between the germline ends. CDR1 SGHTS and CDR2 YDEGEE come from the germline V gene. The CDR3 has 16 residues. CDR3 protein: CASSQKPGTTLRPQHF. The CDR3 DNA follows: TGTGCCAGCAGCCAGAAACCAGGGACTACACTAAGGCCCCAGCATTTT.

The rearrangement joins TRBV5-4 to TRBJ2-3; 9 bases line up with TRBD2. The CDR3 is 15 amino acids. The V segment lost 0 bases and the J segment 4 bases; nucleotides outside the gene matches: 3. Germline CDR1 SGHNT, CDR2 YYREEE (reference sequence). As DNA, the CDR3 is TGTGCCAGCAGCTTGGCGGGACTAGCATCAGATACGCAGTATTTT. Protein product: CASSLAGLASDTQYF.